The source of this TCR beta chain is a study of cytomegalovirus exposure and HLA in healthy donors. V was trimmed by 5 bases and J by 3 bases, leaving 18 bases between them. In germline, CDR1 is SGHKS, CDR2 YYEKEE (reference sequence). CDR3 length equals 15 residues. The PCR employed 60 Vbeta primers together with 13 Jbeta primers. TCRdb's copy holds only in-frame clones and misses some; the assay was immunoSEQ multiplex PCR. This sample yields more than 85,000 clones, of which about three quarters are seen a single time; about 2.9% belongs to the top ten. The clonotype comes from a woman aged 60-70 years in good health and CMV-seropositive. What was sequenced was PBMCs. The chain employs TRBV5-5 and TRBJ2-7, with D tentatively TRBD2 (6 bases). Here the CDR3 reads CASRSSGTGLYEQYF. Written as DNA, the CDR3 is TGTGCCAGCAGGTCCTCCGGGACTGGACTCTACGAGCAGTACTTC.